This is a list of T cell receptor beta chains from one sample in a study of graft-versus-host responses after intestinal transplantation. Some clones are missing from TCRdb's copy, which holds only in-frame ones; the method was immunoSEQ multiplex PCR. Altogether fewer than 45,000 clones are present, just under 95% being singletons, with the ten largest covering 0.76%. The starting material was PBMCs, obtained 16 days after intestinal transplant. The receptor set was obtained from a human patient who received an intestinal transplant, so some T cells may come from the graft donor. The CDR3 runs from the conserved cysteine through the conserved F or W. A D gene is named only where the DNA matches it firmly. Rows may omit the clone size; those that give it use once, few, many or a size class.

v_call: TRBV2
j_call: TRBJ2-7
d_call: TRBD2
clone_size: once
cdr3_aa: CASSEASGNSYEQYF
cdr3_nt: TGTGCCAGCAGTGAGGCTAGCGGGAATAGTTACGAGCAGTACTTC

v_call: TRBV18
j_call: TRBJ2-7
d_call: -
clone_size: -
cdr3_aa: CASSPGRTDYEQYF
cdr3_nt: TGTGCCAGCTCCCCCGGCAGGACAGACTACGAGCAGTACTTC

v_call: TRBV5-5
j_call: TRBJ1-2
d_call: -
clone_size: -
cdr3_aa: CASSYTGPVYGYTF
cdr3_nt: TGTGCCAGCAGCTATACCGGGCCTGTCTATGGCTACACCTTC

v_call: TRBV29-1
j_call: TRBJ1-2
d_call: -
clone_size: once
cdr3_aa: CSVEWGEGRGYGYTF
cdr3_nt: TGCAGCGTTGAATGGGGGGAAGGGCGGGGCTATGGCTACACCTTC

v_call: TRBV10-3
j_call: TRBJ2-1
d_call: -
clone_size: -
cdr3_aa: CAISDLGSYNEQFF
cdr3_nt: TGTGCCATCAGTGATTTAGGCTCCTACAATGAGCAGTTCTTC

v_call: TRBV5-1
j_call: TRBJ1-5
d_call: -
clone_size: -
cdr3_aa: CASSLDGGGYQPQHF
cdr3_nt: TGCGCCAGCAGCTTGGACGGCGGGGGGTATCAGCCCCAGCATTTT

v_call: TRBV6-1
j_call: TRBJ1-4
d_call: -
clone_size: few
cdr3_aa: CATLGSNEKLFF
cdr3_nt: TGTGCCACCCTTGGATCCAACGAAAAACTGTTTTTT

v_call: TRBV27
j_call: TRBJ1-1
d_call: TRBD1
clone_size: -
cdr3_aa: CASSLWGRGQDTEAFF
cdr3_nt: TGTGCCAGCAGTTTATGGGGCAGGGGGCAGGACACTGAAGCTTTCTTT

v_call: TRBV7-3
j_call: TRBJ2-3
d_call: TRBD2
clone_size: -
cdr3_aa: CASSPGLAVRTDTQYF
cdr3_nt: TGTGCCAGCAGCCCGGGACTAGCGGTTCGCACAGATACGCAGTATTTT

v_call: TRBV29-1
j_call: TRBJ2-1
d_call: TRBD2
clone_size: -
cdr3_aa: CSVGGRGSYNEQFF
cdr3_nt: TGCAGCGTTGGAGGGAGGGGATCCTACAATGAGCAGTTCTTC

v_call: TRBV28
j_call: TRBJ2-7
d_call: TRBD1
clone_size: -
cdr3_aa: CASRQTGTGREQYF
cdr3_nt: TGTGCCAGCAGACAAACCGGGACAGGTCGCGAGCAGTACTTC

v_call: TRBV27
j_call: TRBJ1-6
d_call: -
clone_size: -
cdr3_aa: CASSRGLYNSPLHF
cdr3_nt: TGTGCCAGCAGCCGGGGACTTTATAATTCACCCCTCCACTTT

v_call: TRBV9
j_call: TRBJ2-6
d_call: -
clone_size: -
cdr3_aa: CASSVGGRGANVLTF
cdr3_nt: TGTGCCAGCAGCGTAGGGGGGCGTGGGGCCAACGTCCTGACTTTC

v_call: TRBV5-1
j_call: TRBJ1-4
d_call: -
clone_size: -
cdr3_aa: CASSAGDTPGRGEKLFF
cdr3_nt: TGCGCCAGCAGCGCAGGCGATACTCCAGGGAGGGGAGAAAAACTGTTTTTT

v_call: TRBV28
j_call: TRBJ2-6
d_call: -
clone_size: -
cdr3_aa: CASSSHSGANVLTF
cdr3_nt: TGTGCCAGCAGTTCCCACTCTGGGGCCAACGTCCTGACTTTC

v_call: TRBV5-6
j_call: TRBJ2-7
d_call: -
clone_size: -
cdr3_aa: CASSFLTRGPYEQYF
cdr3_nt: TGTGCCAGCAGCTTTTTGACACGGGGCCCCTACGAGCAGTACTTC

v_call: TRBV10-2
j_call: TRBJ2-3
d_call: -
clone_size: -
cdr3_aa: CATGTDTQYF
cdr3_nt: TGCGCCACCGGCACAGATACGCAGTATTTT